The next 20 T cell receptor beta chains were all read from a single sample in a study of read filtering for tumor transcriptome and immune sequencing. This library used around 400 ng RNA and molecular barcoded adaptors spanning alpha/delta and beta/gamma chains. In TCRdb, the reads were re-called with MiXCR into one record per CDR3 protein. The sample consists of some 120,000 distinct CDR3 sequences, under 15% of them appearing once. The sample was a population of CD138-negative cells sorted from bone marrow. The receptors here all came from a donor aged 40 or older with multiple myeloma.

At least ten counts were recorded for this clonotype. The chain carries TRBV6-6 and TRBJ2-1, with TRBD2 identical over 11 bases. The CDR3 extends over 18 amino acids. Germline V gives CDR1 MNHNY, CDR2 SVGAGI (reference sequence). V was pared by 2 bases and J by 4 bases, with 10 bases of the junction left unmatched. CDR3 in DNA: TGTGCCAGCAGTTACGATAGACCCGGGACTAGCGGATACAATGAGCAGTTCTTC. It codes for CASSYDRPGTSGYNEQFF.

This clonotype was found many times. The chain combines TRBV20-1 with TRBJ2-2; the match to TRBD1 covers 12 bases. After removal of 6 bases from V and 6 bases from J, the junction contained 8 bases not matched to a gene. Germline lookup yields CDR1 DFQATT and CDR2 SNEGSKA (reference sequence). This CDR3 has 15 residues. The CDR3 is CSAKRGTGGSGELFF. In nucleotides, the CDR3 is TGCAGTGCCAAACGGGGGACAGGGGGCTCCGGGGAGCTGTTTTTT.

This rearrangement joins TRBV3-1 to TRBJ2-2, with D hard to call. The CDR3 length is 15 residues. Germline lookup yields CDR1 LGHDT and CDR2 YNNKEL (reference sequence). V was shortened by 3 bases and J by 4 bases, with 12 bases between the two germline ends. This CDR3 reads CASSQAAGSTGELFF. The CDR3 nucleotides are TGTGCCAGCAGCCAGGCGGCTGGCTCCACCGGGGAGCTGTTTTTT.

This clonotype was counted ten times or more. The chain is built from TRBV7-9 and TRBJ1-1, with TRBD1 identical over 7 bases. CDR3 size: 15 residues. Germline V CDR1 and CDR2: SEHNR, FQNEAQ (reference sequence). J gave up 7 bases and V 6 bases, and 14 bases lay outside the gene matches. CDR3 in DNA: TGTGCCAGCAGTTTTACGGACAGGATTTCCTATGAAGCTTTCTTT. This encodes CASSFTDRISYEAFF.

Many counts were recorded for this clonotype. The rearrangement joins TRBV4-1 to TRBJ2-1, with D tentatively TRBD1 (6 bases). Deletions cut 0 bases from V and 2 bases from J, with 11 bases between. CDR1 is MGHRA, CDR2 YSYEKL, per germline. This CDR3 comprises 16 residues. The CDR3 protein is CASSQDPGQPYNEQFF. CDR3 bases: TGCGCCAGCAGCCAAGATCCGGGACAACCCTACAATGAGCAGTTCTTC.

This clonotype appeared many times. In DNA, the CDR3 is TGTGCCAGCAGCCGAGCAGCGGGAGGGGATCCCTCTGGGGCCAACGTCCTGACTTTC. Amino acids: CASSRAAGGDPSGANVLTF. The genes are TRBV4-2 and TRBJ2-6; TRBD2 matches at 10 bases. With 4 bases clipped from V and 0 bases from J, the junction kept 9 bases outside the gene matches. Germline V CDR1 and CDR2: LGHNA, YNFKEQ. The CDR3 totals 19 residues.

Details on this clonotype: Given a much more abundant clone one base away, this may be a read error. The chain carries TRBV19 and TRBJ2-5; no clear D. Germline loops: CDR1 LNHDA, CDR2 SQIVND (reference sequence). Trimming took off 5 bases at V and 7 bases at J, with 14 bases between the two ends. The CDR3 has 13 amino acids. The chain's CDR3 is CASSVGSYGTQYF. The CDR3 coding sequence is TGTGCCAGTAGTGTTGGCTCTTACGGGACCCAGTACTTC.

This clonotype was counted ten times or more. The J gene is TRBJ2-5, the V gene TRBV20-1, with TRBD2 matching over 9 bases. Germline CDR1 DFQATT, CDR2 SNEGSKA (reference sequence). This CDR3 has 16 amino acids. The V segment lost 1 base and the J segment 3 bases; nucleotides outside the gene matches: 9. The CDR3 DNA is TGCAGTGCTAGAGCCGAACTAGCGGGCACCAAAGAGACCCAGTACTTC. Translation: CSARAELAGTKETQYF.

This clonotype was recorded at least ten times. The CDR3 DNA reads as TGTGCCAGTCCCTTCGCGGGGACAGGGGGTCCGAACACCGGGGAGCTGTTTTTT. It translates to CASPFAGTGGPNTGELFF. The chain combines TRBV28 with TRBJ2-2, with TRBD1 identical over 11 bases. In germline, CDR1 is MDHEN, CDR2 SYDVKM. The junction had 12 bases not matched to a gene; V was cut back by 9 bases and J by 0 bases. The CDR3 length is 18 residues.

This clonotype was seen more than once but under ten times. The rearrangement links TRBV5-1 to TRBJ1-3, with no clear D. There are 13 residues in the CDR3. V lost 0 bases and J lost 2, with 3 bases in between. The germline V gene has CDR1 SGHRS and CDR2 YFSETQ. The CDR3, as DNA: TGCGCCAGCAGCTTGGCTCCTGGAAACACCATATATTTT. It is translated as CASSLAPGNTIYF.

This clonotype was found many times. The gene calls are TRBV29-1 and TRBJ1-6; D is unclear. CDR3 length: 13 amino acids. V dropped 7 bases and J dropped 1 base, with 8 bases sitting between them. CDR1 SQVTM and CDR2 ANQGSEA come from the germline V gene. The CDR3 DNA is TGCAGCGCCCGGGCGTCCTATAATTCACCCCTCCACTTT. Amino acids: CSARASYNSPLHF.

Note on this clonotype: This sequence is one base from a far larger clone and is likely a read error. This rearrangement joins TRBV6-5 to TRBJ2-1, with 10 bases matching TRBD2. Germline V gene sequence: CDR1 MNHEY, CDR2 SVGAGI. With 4 bases clipped from V and 9 bases from J, the junction kept 6 bases outside the gene matches. CDR3 length equals 14 residues. DNA for the CDR3: TGTGCCAGCAGTTCTAGCGGGAGCAGTAGTGAGCAGTTCTTC. Protein sequence: CASSSSGSSSEQFF.

This clonotype was observed at least ten times. This chain connects TRBV29-1 to TRBJ2-1; the D gene is possibly TRBD2 (6 bases). The V end was cut by 4 bases, the J end by 5 bases, with 15 bases between. Germline V gives CDR1 SQVTM, CDR2 ANQGSEA. The CDR3 spans 14 residues. Here the CDR3 DNA reads TGCAGCGTTGCCCCCGGGACGGGAGACAATGAGCAGTTCTTC. Amino acid sequence: CSVAPGTGDNEQFF.

The CDR3 DNA reads as TGTGCCAGCAGCGTAGAGTTACACACTGAAGCTTTCTTT. It encodes CASSVELHTEAFF. The chain is built from TRBV9 and TRBJ1-1, with unresolved D. CDR3 size: 13 residues. CDR1 is SGDLS and CDR2 is YYNGEE in the germline V gene. Trimming took off 0 bases at V and 3 bases at J, with 6 bases between the two ends.

Many counts were recorded for this clonotype. The V and J genes are TRBV28 and TRBJ1-1; D not certain. The germline gives CDR1 MDHEN, CDR2 SYDVKM. The length of the CDR3 is 12 residues. Between the trimmed V and J ends, which lost 3 bases and 3 bases, there was a span of 5 bases. This chain's CDR3 is CASSLPYTEAFF. CDR3 sequence (DNA): TGTGCCAGCAGTTTGCCGTACACTGAAGCTTTCTTT.

Details on this clonotype: A single base separates this from a much larger clone, so it may be a read error. The genes are TRBV5-1 and TRBJ1-1, with a tentative D call TRBD1 (6 bases). The ends were cut back, 4 bases at V and 5 bases at J, with 15 bases in the middle. Germline V gene lookup returns CDR1 SGHRS and CDR2 YFSETQ. The CDR3 spans 14 residues. CDR3 residues: CASSGVVRGTEAFF. Written as DNA, the CDR3 is TGCGCCAGCAGCGGGGTAGTAAGGGGGACTGAAGCTTTCTTT.

As concerns this clonotype: A much larger clone lies a single base off, so this may be a read error. Here the CDR3 omits its conserved ending phenylalanine or tryptophan, so a read error is the likely source. CDR3 nucleotide sequence: TGTGCCAGCAGTAGAGCTTTGAACACTGAAGCTTTCCTT. Encoded protein: CASSRALNTEAFL. The chain combines TRBV12-3 or TRBV12-4 with TRBJ1-1, with D unresolved. V was trimmed by 5 bases and J by 0 bases, leaving 7 bases between them. This CDR3 spans 13 amino acids.

This clonotype was recorded many times. This chain links TRBV12-3 or TRBV12-4 with TRBJ2-6; the D is unclear. Trimming stripped 7 bases from V and 1 base from J, with 8 bases between. The CDR3 sequence is 14 residues long. This chain's CDR3 is CASNFNSGANVLTF. In nucleotides, the CDR3 is TGTGCCAGCAACTTTAATTCTGGGGCCAACGTCCTGACTTTC.

To note about this clonotype: A much larger clone sits a single nucleotide away, making a read error possible. The chain is built from TRBV7-3 and TRBJ2-3; possible D gene TRBD2, 7 bases. Germline V CDR1 and CDR2: SGHTA, FQGTGA. V lost 9 bases to trimming and J lost 4 bases, with 20 bases between them. This CDR3 contains 15 residues. CDR3 nucleotide sequence: TGTGCCAGATATACGGCGGGGGCCACCGCAGATACGCAGTATTTT. This translates into CARYTAGATADTQYF.

This clonotype was counted many times. The chain couples TRBV6-2 or TRBV6-3 to TRBJ2-7, with D possibly being TRBD2 (6 bases). V was shortened by 8 bases and J by 3 bases, with 14 bases between the two germline ends. The length of the CDR3 is 13 residues. The V gene's germline CDR1 is MNHEY and CDR2 SVGEGT. CDR3 nucleotide sequence: TGTGCCAGCCGGGGGAGTAGCGGCTACGAGCAGTACTTC. Amino acid sequence: CASRGSSGYEQYF.